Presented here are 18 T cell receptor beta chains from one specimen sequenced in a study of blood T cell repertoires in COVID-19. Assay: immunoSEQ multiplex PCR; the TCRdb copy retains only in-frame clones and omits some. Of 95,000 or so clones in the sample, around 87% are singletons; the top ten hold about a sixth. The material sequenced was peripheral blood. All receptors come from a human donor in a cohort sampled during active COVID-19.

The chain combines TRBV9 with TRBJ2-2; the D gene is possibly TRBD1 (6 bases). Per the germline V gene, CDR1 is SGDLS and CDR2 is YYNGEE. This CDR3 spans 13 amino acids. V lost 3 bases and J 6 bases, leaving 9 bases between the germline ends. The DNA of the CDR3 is TGTGCCAGCAGCGGCACAGGGCCCGGGGAGCTGTTTTTT. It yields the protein CASSGTGPGELFF.

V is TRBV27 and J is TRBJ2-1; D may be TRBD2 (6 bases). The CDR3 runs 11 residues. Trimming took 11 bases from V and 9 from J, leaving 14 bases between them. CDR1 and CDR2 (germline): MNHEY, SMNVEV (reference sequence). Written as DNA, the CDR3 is TGTGCCGCGGGAAGGGTGGCTGAGCAGTTCTTC. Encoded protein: CAAGRVAEQFF.

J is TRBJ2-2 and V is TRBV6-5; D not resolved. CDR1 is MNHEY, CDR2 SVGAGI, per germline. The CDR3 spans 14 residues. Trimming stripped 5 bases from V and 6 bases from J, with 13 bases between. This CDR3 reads CASSPNIAPGELFF. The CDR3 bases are TGTGCCAGCAGTCCCAATATAGCTCCCGGGGAGCTGTTTTTT.

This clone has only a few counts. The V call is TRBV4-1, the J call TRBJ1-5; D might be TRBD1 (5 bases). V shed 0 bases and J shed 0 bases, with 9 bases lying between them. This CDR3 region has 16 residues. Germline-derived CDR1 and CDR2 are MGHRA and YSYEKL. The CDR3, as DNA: TGCGCCAGCAGCCAAGAAGCCAGGGCTAGCAATCAGCCCCAGCATTTT. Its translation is CASSQEARASNQPQHF.

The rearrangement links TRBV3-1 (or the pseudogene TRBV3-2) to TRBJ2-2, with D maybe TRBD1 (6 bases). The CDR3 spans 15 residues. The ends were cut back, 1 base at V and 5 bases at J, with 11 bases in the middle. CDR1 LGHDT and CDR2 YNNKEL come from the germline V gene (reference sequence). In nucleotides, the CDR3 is TGTGCCAGCAGCCAAGCCGCAGGGGTTACCGGGGAGCTGTTTTTT. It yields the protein CASSQAAGVTGELFF.

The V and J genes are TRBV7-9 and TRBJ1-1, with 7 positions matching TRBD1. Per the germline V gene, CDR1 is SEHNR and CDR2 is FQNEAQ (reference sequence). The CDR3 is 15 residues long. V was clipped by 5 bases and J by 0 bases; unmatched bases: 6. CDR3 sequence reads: CASSPGGRMNTEAFF. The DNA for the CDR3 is TGTGCCAGCAGCCCAGGGGGTAGGATGAACACTGAAGCTTTCTTT.

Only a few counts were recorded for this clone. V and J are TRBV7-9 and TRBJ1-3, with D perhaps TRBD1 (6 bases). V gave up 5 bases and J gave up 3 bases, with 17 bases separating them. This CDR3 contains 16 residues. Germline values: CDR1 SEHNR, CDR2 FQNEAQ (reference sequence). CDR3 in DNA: TGTGCCAGCAGCAGTAATACAGGGCTAGGTGGAAACACCATATATTTT. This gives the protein CASSSNTGLGGNTIYF.

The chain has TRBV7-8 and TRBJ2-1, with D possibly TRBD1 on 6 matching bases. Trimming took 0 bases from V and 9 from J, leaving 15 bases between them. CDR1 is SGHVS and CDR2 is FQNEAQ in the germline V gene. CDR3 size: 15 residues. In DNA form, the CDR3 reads TGTGCCAGCAGCTTAGCGCTGGGGGCCCCAACTGAGCAGTTCTTC. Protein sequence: CASSLALGAPTEQFF. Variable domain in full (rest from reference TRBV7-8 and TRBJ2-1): GAGVSQSPRYKVAKRGQDVALRCDPISGHVSLFWYQQALGQGPEFLTYFQNEAQLDKSGLPSDRFFAERPEGSVSTLKIQRTQQEDSAVYLCASSLALGAPTEQFFGPGTRLTVL.

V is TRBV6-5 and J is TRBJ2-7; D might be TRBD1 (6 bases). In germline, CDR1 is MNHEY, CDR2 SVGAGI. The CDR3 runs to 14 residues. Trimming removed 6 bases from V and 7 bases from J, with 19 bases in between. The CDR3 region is CASRPSTGFGEQYF. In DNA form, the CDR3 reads TGTGCCAGCAGGCCCTCAACAGGGTTTGGAGAGCAGTACTTC.

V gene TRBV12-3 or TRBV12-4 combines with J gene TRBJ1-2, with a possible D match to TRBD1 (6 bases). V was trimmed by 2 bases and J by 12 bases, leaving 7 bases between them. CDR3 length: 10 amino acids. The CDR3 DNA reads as TGTGCCAGCAGTTTATGGGGGCACACCTTC. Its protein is CASSLWGHTF.

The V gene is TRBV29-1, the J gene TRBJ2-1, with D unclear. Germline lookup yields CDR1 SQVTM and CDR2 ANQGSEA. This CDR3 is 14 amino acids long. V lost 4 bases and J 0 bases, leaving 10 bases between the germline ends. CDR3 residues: CSVAPPGSYNEQFF. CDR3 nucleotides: TGCAGCGTTGCTCCCCCAGGCTCCTACAATGAGCAGTTCTTC.

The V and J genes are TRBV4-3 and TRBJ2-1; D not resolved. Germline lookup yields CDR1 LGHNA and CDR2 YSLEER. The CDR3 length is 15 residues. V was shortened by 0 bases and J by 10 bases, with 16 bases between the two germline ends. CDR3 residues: CASSQDNLGLVEQFF. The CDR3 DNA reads TGCGCCAGCAGCCAAGACAACCTCGGTCTTGTGGAGCAGTTCTTC.

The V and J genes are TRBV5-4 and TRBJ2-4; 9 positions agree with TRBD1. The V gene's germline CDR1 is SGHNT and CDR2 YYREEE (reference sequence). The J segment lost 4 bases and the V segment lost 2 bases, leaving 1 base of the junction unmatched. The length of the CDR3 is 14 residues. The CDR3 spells CASSFGTGKNIQYF. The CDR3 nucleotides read TGTGCCAGCAGCTTTGGGACAGGGAAAAACATTCAGTACTTC. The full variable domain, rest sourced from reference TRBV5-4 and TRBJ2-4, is ETGVTQSPTHLIKTRGQQVTLRCSSQSGHNTVSWYQQALGQGPQFIFQYYREEENGRGNFPPRFSGLQFPNYSSELNVNALELDDSALYLCASSFGTGKNIQYFGAGTRLSVL.

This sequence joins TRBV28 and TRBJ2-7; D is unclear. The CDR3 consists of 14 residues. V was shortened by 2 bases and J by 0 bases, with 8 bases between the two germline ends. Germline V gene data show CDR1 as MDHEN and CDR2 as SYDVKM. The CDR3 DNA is TGTGCCAGCAGTTTAGTTGCCGGCTCCTACGAGCAGTACTTC. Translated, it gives CASSLVAGSYEQYF.

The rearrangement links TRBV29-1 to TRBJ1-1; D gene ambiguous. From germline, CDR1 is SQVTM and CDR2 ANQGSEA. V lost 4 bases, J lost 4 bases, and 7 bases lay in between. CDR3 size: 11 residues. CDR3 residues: CSVGGGTEAFF. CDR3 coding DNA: TGCAGCGTTGGAGGTGGCACTGAAGCTTTCTTT. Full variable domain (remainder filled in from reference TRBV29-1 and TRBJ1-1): SAVISQKPSRDICQRGTSLTIQCQVDSQVTMMFWYRQQPGQSLTLIATANQGSEATYESGFVIDKFPISRPNLTFSTLTVSNMSPEDSSIYLCSVGGGTEAFFGQGTRLTVV.

CDR3 DNA sequence: TGCAGCGTGACGTACGGGACAGCCGCCCTAACCGCGGGCCTGAACACTGAAGCTTTCTTT. It translates to CSVTYGTAALTAGLNTEAFF. The genes are TRBV29-1 and TRBJ1-1, with 7 bases identical to TRBD1. The germline V gene has CDR1 SQVTM and CDR2 ANQGSEA. The CDR3 totals 20 residues. V lost 6 bases, J lost 0 bases, and 25 bases stayed unmatched.

CDR3 DNA: TGTGCCAGTAGTATTACCCTAGCGGAGCTCTACGAGCAGTACTTC. Translated: CASSITLAELYEQYF. This chain links TRBV19 with TRBJ2-7, with TRBD2 identical over 7 bases. Trimming took 3 bases from V and 3 from J; bases not matched to a gene: 8. Germline CDR1 reads LNHDA; CDR2 reads SQIVND (reference sequence). This CDR3 has 15 amino acids.

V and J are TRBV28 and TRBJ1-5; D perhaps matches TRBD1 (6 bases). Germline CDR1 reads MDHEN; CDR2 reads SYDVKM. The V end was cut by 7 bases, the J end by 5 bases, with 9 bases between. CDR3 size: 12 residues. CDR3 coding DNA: TGTGCCAGCAAGGGGGTTGATCAGCCCCAGCATTTT. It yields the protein CASKGVDQPQHF. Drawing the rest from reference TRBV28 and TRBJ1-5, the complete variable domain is DVKVTQSSRYLVKRTGEKVFLECVQDMDHENMFWYRQDPGLGLRLIYFSYDVKMKEKGDIPEGYSVSREKKERFSLILESASTNQTSMYLCASKGVDQPQHFGDGTRLSIL.